These T cell receptor beta chains were read from a single sample in a study of shared clonotypes between healthy human individuals. Some clones are missing from TCRdb's copy, which holds only in-frame ones; the method was immunoSEQ multiplex PCR. The sample records around 2,000,000 clones, 85% to 95% being singletons. The sequenced sample consisted of naive CD8+ T cells sorted from blood. The receptors shown here come from a man between 18 and 35 years old in good health. The CDR3 runs from the conserved cysteine through the conserved F or W. Each record gives: clone size, D gene, V gene, J gene, CDR3 protein, CDR3 DNA. A D gene is named only where the DNA matches it firmly. Where a row states a size, it is once, few, many or the class of an expanded clone; other rows omit it.

>-|TRBD1|TRBV6-5|TRBJ2-7
CASSYGGQGYEQYF
TGTGCCAGCAGTTACGGAGGACAGGGCTACGAGCAGTACTTC
>-|TRBD1|TRBV7-8|TRBJ1-1
CASSTTGGPEAFF
TGTGCCAGCAGCACCACAGGGGGCCCTGAAGCTTTCTTT
>-|-|TRBV11-2|TRBJ2-2
CASSLTNPGELFF
TGTGCCAGCAGCTTGACTAACCCCGGGGAGCTGTTTTTT
>-|TRBD1|TRBV29-1|TRBJ1-1
CSGQGGGPEAFF
TGCAGCGGTCAGGGGGGCGGCCCTGAAGCTTTCTTT
>-|TRBD1|TRBV9|TRBJ1-2
CASRGTGLTF
TGTGCCAGCAGGGGGACAGGGCTCACCTTC
>-|-|TRBV4-3|TRBJ1-5
CASSQDRILLVAIGSNQPQHF
TGCGCCAGCAGCCAAGATCGGATCCTACTCGTGGCTATAGGTAGCAATCAGCCCCAGCATTTT
>-|-|TRBV21-1|TRBJ2-3
CASRTPQGPVTDTQYF
TGTGCCAGCAGAACCCCTCAGGGGCCGGTCACAGATACGCAGTATTTT
>-|TRBD2|TRBV19|TRBJ2-2
CASSGLAENTGELFF
TGTGCCAGTAGCGGACTAGCGGAGAACACCGGGGAGCTGTTTTTT
>-|TRBD1|TRBV5-4|TRBJ1-4
CASSLRTGGDPNEKLFF
TGTGCCAGCAGCTTGAGGACAGGGGGCGATCCTAATGAAAAACTGTTTTTT
>once|TRBD2|TRBV29-1|TRBJ2-3
CSFFARLAVDTQYF
TGCAGCTTCTTCGCCAGGCTAGCGGTAGATACGCAGTATTTT
>-|TRBD2|TRBV5-6|TRBJ2-7
CASSLALAATYEQYF
TGTGCCAGCAGCTTGGCACTAGCGGCTACCTACGAGCAGTACTTC
>-|TRBD1|TRBV13|TRBJ2-7
CASSLGPGTGYYEQYF
TGTGCCAGCAGCTTAGGCCCGGGGACAGGGTACTACGAGCAGTACTTC
>-|-|TRBV4-1|TRBJ2-2
CASSLLQWEVNTGELFF
TGCGCCAGCAGCCTCCTTCAGTGGGAGGTGAACACCGGGGAGCTGTTTTTT
>-|-|TRBV30|TRBJ1-3
CAWSVRAAGNTIYF
TGTGCCTGGAGTGTAAGGGCAGCTGGAAACACCATATATTTT
>-|-|TRBV27|TRBJ2-5
CASSSQLMETQYF
TGTGCCAGCAGTTCACAGCTTATGGAGACCCAGTACTTC
>-|TRBD1|TRBV19|TRBJ1-5
CASSIGGGGAKQPQHF
TGTGCCAGTAGTATAGGGGGAGGGGGCGCGAAACAGCCCCAGCATTTT
>-|-|TRBV5-1|TRBJ2-3
CASSFSHPDTQYF
TGCGCCAGCAGCTTTTCGCACCCAGATACGCAGTATTTT
>-|-|TRBV5-1|TRBJ2-7
CASSLNAAEQYF
TGCGCCAGCAGCTTGAACGCGGCCGAGCAGTACTTC
>-|-|TRBV5-1|TRBJ2-7
CASSYVTGYEQYF
TGCGCCAGCAGTTACGTAACAGGCTACGAGCAGTACTTC
>-|TRBD2|TRBV6-1|TRBJ2-3
CASSPGLAGGGTQYF
TGTGCCAGCTCCCCGGGACTAGCGGGAGGAGGTACGCAGTATTTT
>-|TRBD1|TRBV7-9|TRBJ2-4
CASRSPTGSDIQYF
TGTGCCAGCAGGTCCCCGACAGGGTCGGACATTCAGTACTTC